A selection of T cell receptor beta chains follows, all from one sample in a study of OX40 agonist ivuxolimab in advanced cancers. TCRdb's table, derived via immunoSEQ multiplex PCR, lists solely in-frame clones and lacks some. This table holds under 70,000 clones, about four fifths found once. This specimen was CD4+ or CD8+ T cells sorted from blood, taken in a trial of the OX40 agonist ivuxolimab. The receptors derive from an adult with an advanced solid tumor such as melanoma, head and neck, liver or kidney cancer. The CDR3 runs from the conserved cysteine through the conserved F or W. Each record gives: D gene, V gene, clone size, J gene, CDR3 protein, CDR3 DNA. The D gene is left open where the match is weak. A row's size may be missing; if present it is once, few, many or a size class.

NA	TRBV6-5	NA	TRBJ2-7	CASSRQFSEQYF	TGTGCCAGCAGTCGCCAGTTCTCCGAGCAGTACTTC
NA	TRBV7-9	few	TRBJ1-2	CASSQAEDYGYTF	TGTGCCAGCAGCCAAGCTGAGGACTATGGCTACACCTTC
TRBD1	TRBV5-6	NA	TRBJ1-1	CASSLASRGRNTEAFF	TGTGCCAGCAGCTTGGCCAGCAGGGGGCGGAACACTGAAGCTTTCTTT
TRBD1	TRBV19	NA	TRBJ2-3	CASGTPTGATDTQYF	TGTGCCAGTGGGACTCCGACAGGGGCCACAGATACGCAGTATTTT
NA	TRBV21-1	NA	TRBJ1-4	CASSKVGAEKLFF	TGTGCCAGCAGCAAAGTCGGGGCTGAAAAACTGTTTTTT
TRBD1	TRBV18	NA	TRBJ2-7	CASSPGTDYEQYF	TGTGCCAGCTCACCAGGGACAGACTACGAGCAGTACTTC
NA	TRBV2	NA	TRBJ2-6	CASSEGGSGANVLTF	TGTGCCAGCAGTGAAGGGGGCTCTGGGGCCAACGTCCTGACTTTC
TRBD2	TRBV11-2	NA	TRBJ2-3	CASAGGLTDTQYF	TGTGCCAGCGCGGGGGGCCTCACAGATACGCAGTATTTT
NA	TRBV2	NA	TRBJ1-2	CASTGQVLNYGYTF	TGTGCCAGCACGGGGCAGGTCCTTAACTATGGCTACACCTTC
NA	TRBV7-7	few	TRBJ1-6	CASSFLGRSPLHF	TGTGCTAGCAGCTTCCTGGGCCGGTCACCCCTCCACTTT
NA	TRBV5-1	NA	TRBJ2-3	CASSDDHFTDTQYF	TGCGCCAGCAGCGATGACCATTTCACAGATACGCAGTATTTT
NA	TRBV2	NA	TRBJ1-3	CASSASEGSGNTIYF	TGTGCCAGCAGTGCGTCGGAAGGCTCTGGAAACACCATATATTTT
TRBD2	TRBV18	NA	TRBJ2-3	CASSPAGGATDTQYF	TGTGCCAGCTCACCAGCGGGGGGGGCCACAGATACGCAGTATTTT
NA	TRBV6-6	NA	TRBJ1-2	CASSGAREGGYGYTF	TGTGCCAGCAGCGGGGCCCGGGAAGGGGGCTATGGCTACACCTTC
TRBD1	TRBV18	NA	TRBJ2-7	CASSPFGQGVYEQYF	TGTGCCAGCTCACCATTCGGACAGGGAGTGTACGAGCAGTACTTC
NA	TRBV7-9	few	TRBJ1-6	CASSLRGNNSPLHF	TGTGCCAGCAGCTTACGGGGTAATAATTCACCCCTCCACTTT
NA	TRBV9	NA	TRBJ2-7	CASSVAHSYEQYF	TGTGCCAGCAGCGTAGCCCACTCCTACGAGCAGTACTTC